This T cell receptor beta chain was retrieved from a study of T cell responses to AZD1222 COVID-19 vaccine. Libraries were prepared by immunoSEQ multiplex PCR; TCRdb keeps only in-frame clonotypes and omits some of them. This table holds 90,000 to 110,000 clones, over 75% found once. The CDR3 is 15 residues long. V shed 4 bases and J shed 1 base, with 13 bases lying between them. Germline V lookup: CDR1 LNHDA, CDR2 SQIVND (reference sequence). The material was peripheral blood, obtained on day 0 of AZD1222 vaccination. This TCR was recovered from an adult in good health. The chain is built from TRBV19 and TRBJ1-1, with D possibly TRBD1 on 6 matching bases. CDR3 bases: TGTGCCAGTAGTAAGGGGGGGCTCCGGAACACTGAAGCTTTCTTT. As protein: CASSKGGLRNTEAFF. Combining the CDR3 with reference TRBV19 and TRBJ1-1 gives the whole variable domain DGGITQSPKYLFRKEGQNVTLSCEQNLNHDAMYWYRQDPGQGLRLIYYSQIVNDFQKGDIAEGYSVSREKKESFPLTVTSAQKNPTAFYLCASSKGGLRNTEAFFGQGTRLTVV.